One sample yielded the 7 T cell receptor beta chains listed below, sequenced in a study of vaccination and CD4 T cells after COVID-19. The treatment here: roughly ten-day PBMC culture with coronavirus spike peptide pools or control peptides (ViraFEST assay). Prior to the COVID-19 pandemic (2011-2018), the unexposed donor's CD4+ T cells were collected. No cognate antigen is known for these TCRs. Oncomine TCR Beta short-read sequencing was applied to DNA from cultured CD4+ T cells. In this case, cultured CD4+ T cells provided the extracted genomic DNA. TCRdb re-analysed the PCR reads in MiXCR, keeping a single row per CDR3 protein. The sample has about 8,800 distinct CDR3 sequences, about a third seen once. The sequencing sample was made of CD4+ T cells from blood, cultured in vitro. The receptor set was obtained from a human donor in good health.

The CDR3 region is CASRSRGRERTQYF. CDR3 DNA sequence: TGTGCAAGTCGCTCCCGGGGGAGGGAAAGGACCCAGTACTTC. The V call is TRBV12-2, the J call TRBJ2-5; the table calls TRBD2, which could not be checked here. TRBV12-2 is designated a pseudogene. This CDR3 comprises 14 residues.

The CDR3 DNA reads as TGTGCCAGCATACAAGCGGGAGGGCCCCACAATGAGCAGTTCTTC. It translates to CASIQAGGPHNEQFF. The J gene is TRBJ2-1, the V gene TRBV6-2 or TRBV6-3; 10 nucleotides line up with TRBD2. In germline, CDR1 is MNHEY, CDR2 SVGEGT. The V segment lost 7 bases and the J segment 5 bases; nucleotides outside the gene matches: 8. The CDR3 is 15 residues long.

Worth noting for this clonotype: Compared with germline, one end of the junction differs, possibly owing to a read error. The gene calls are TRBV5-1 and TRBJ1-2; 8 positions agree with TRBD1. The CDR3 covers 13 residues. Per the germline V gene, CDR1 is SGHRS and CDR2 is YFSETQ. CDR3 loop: CASRQGSSYGCTF. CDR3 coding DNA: TGCGCCAGCCGACAGGGGAGTAGTTATGGCTGCACCTTC.

The CDR3 bases are TGCAGTGCTAAGGACAGGAAGAACACAGATACGCAGTATTTT. As protein: CSAKDRKNTDTQYF. This chain joins TRBV20-1 and TRBJ2-3, with 7 bases matching TRBD1. The junction had 6 bases not matched to a gene; V was cut back by 4 bases and J by 2 bases. The V gene's germline CDR1 is DFQATT and CDR2 SNEGSKA (reference sequence). The CDR3 totals 14 residues.

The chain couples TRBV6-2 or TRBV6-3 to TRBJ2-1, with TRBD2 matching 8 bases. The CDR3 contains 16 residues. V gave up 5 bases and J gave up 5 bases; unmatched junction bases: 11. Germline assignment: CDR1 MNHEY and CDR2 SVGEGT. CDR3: CASSRPTSGHDNEQFF. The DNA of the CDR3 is TGTGCCAGCAGTCGCCCTACTAGCGGACACGACAATGAGCAGTTCTTC.

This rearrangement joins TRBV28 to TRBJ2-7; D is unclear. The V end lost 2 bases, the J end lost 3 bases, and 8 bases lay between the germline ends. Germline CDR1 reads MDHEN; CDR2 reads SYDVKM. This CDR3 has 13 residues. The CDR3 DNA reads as TGTGCCAGCAGTTTAGGCACTCACTACGAGCAGTACTTC. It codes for CASSLGTHYEQYF.

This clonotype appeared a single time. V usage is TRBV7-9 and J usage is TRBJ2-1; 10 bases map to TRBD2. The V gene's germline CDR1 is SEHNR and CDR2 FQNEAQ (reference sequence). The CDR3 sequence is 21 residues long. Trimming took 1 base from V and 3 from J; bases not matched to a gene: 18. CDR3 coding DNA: TGTGCCAGCAGCTTAGATATCCCACAGATAATCCTAGCGGGAGACTACAATGAGCAGTTCTTC. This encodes CASSLDIPQIILAGDYNEQFF.